Listed below are T cell receptor beta chains from one sample, sequenced in a study of cytomegalovirus exposure and HLA in healthy donors. Sequenced by immunoSEQ multiplex PCR; TCRdb stores in-frame clones only, minus some. The table includes more than 90,000 clones, about four fifths detected once. Material: PBMCs. Receptors originate from a human donor in good health. CDR3s include the opening cysteine and the closing phenylalanine or tryptophan. The order of the fields is J gene, clone size, D gene, V gene, CDR3 protein, CDR3 DNA. The D gene is left open where the match is weak. Only part of the rows carry a size: once, few, many, or a class if the clone is expanded.

>TRBJ2-3|once|TRBD2|TRBV6-1
CASNSGGAGRDTQYF
TGTGCCAGTAATAGCGGGGGGGCTGGAAGAGATACGCAGTATTTT
>TRBJ1-2|-|-|TRBV19
CASTTSPGEFGYTF
TGTGCCAGTACCACCTCTCCGGGGGAGTTTGGCTACACCTTC
>TRBJ2-7|-|-|TRBV27
CASSLLRGGEQYF
TGTGCCAGCAGTCTATTGCGGGGCGGCGAGCAGTACTTC
>TRBJ2-1|-|-|TRBV5-1
CASSLAGGSRNEQFF
TGCGCCAGCAGCCTCGCAGGTGGGTCAAGAAATGAGCAGTTCTTC
>TRBJ2-3|once|-|TRBV19
CASSMLGGTDTQYF
TGTGCCAGTAGTATGCTAGGTGGCACAGATACGCAGTATTTT
>TRBJ1-2|-|-|TRBV19
CASSNGGAVRGYTF
TGTGCCAGTAGTAATGGAGGAGCCGTACGGGGCTACACCTTC
>TRBJ1-5|-|-|TRBV2
CASRPQENQPQHF
TGTGCCAGCCGTCCTCAGGAAAATCAGCCCCAGCATTTT
>TRBJ2-1|-|TRBD2|TRBV7-2
CASSLTSGRFYNEQFF
TGTGCCAGCAGCTTAACTAGCGGGAGATTCTACAATGAGCAGTTCTTC
>TRBJ1-1|-|TRBD1|TRBV15
CATSRPPPGQGMNTEAFF
TGTGCCACCAGCAGGCCGCCTCCGGGACAGGGCATGAACACTGAAGCTTTCTTT
>TRBJ1-5|few|-|TRBV30
CAHSQKQPNQPQHF
TGTGCCCACAGTCAGAAACAGCCCAATCAGCCCCAGCATTTT
>TRBJ2-3|-|TRBD2|TRBV11-2
CASSLDSGLAIDTQYF
TGTGCCAGCAGCTTAGATTCGGGACTAGCAATAGATACGCAGTATTTT
>TRBJ1-5|-|-|TRBV10-3
CAISEPTGNGNQPQHF
TGTGCCATCAGTGAACCAACAGGGAACGGCAATCAGCCCCAGCATTTT
>TRBJ2-7|-|-|TRBV6-5
CATMRVESGEQYF
TGTGCCACCATGAGGGTGGAATCGGGCGAGCAGTACTTC
>TRBJ1-4|-|TRBD1|TRBV29-1
CSSWDRGEEKLFF
TGCAGCTCCTGGGACAGGGGGGAAGAAAAACTGTTTTTT
>TRBJ1-2|few|TRBD1|TRBV29-1
CSVEDPDREGYTF
TGCAGCGTTGAAGACCCCGACAGGGAGGGCTACACCTTC
>TRBJ2-3|-|TRBD2|TRBV18
CASSSTSGGLDTQYF
TGTGCCAGCTCATCGACTAGCGGGGGACTAGATACGCAGTATTTT
>TRBJ2-5|-|-|TRBV2
CASSDGRYQETQYF
TGTGCCAGCAGTGACGGCAGGTACCAAGAGACCCAGTACTTC
>TRBJ1-1|-|-|TRBV4-1
CASSPWWTENTEAFF
TGCGCCAGCAGCCCCTGGTGGACAGAGAACACTGAAGCTTTCTTT
>TRBJ2-3|-|TRBD1|TRBV2
CASSVGEGASTDTQYF
TGTGCCAGCAGTGTTGGTGAGGGGGCGAGCACAGATACGCAGTATTTT
>TRBJ2-7|-|-|TRBV7-6
CASSVGNSYEQYF
TGTGCCAGCAGTGTTGGCAACTCCTACGAGCAGTACTTC
>TRBJ2-1|-|-|TRBV5-6
CASSLADGGACEQFF
TGTGCCAGCAGCTTGGCCGACGGGGGAGCATGTGAGCAGTTCTTC
>TRBJ1-2|-|-|TRBV6-1
CASNRELGYTF
TGTGCCAGCAACAGGGAATTGGGCTACACCTTC
>TRBJ2-5|few|TRBD2|TRBV5-4
CASSLGRLAGGGTQYF
TGTGCCAGCAGCTTGGGCCGGCTAGCGGGGGGTGGGACCCAGTACTTC
>TRBJ2-7|few|-|TRBV19
CASSIDTGNPARGREQYF
TGTGCCAGTAGTATAGACACCGGAAACCCGGCTAGGGGTCGGGAGCAGTACTTC
>TRBJ2-7|-|TRBD1|TRBV19
CASSKGQVYEQYF
TGTGCCAGTAGTAAGGGACAGGTCTACGAGCAGTACTTC
>TRBJ2-1|-|TRBD2|TRBV5-1
CASSLSGGGNEQFF
TGCGCCAGCAGCTTGTCGGGAGGTGGTAATGAGCAGTTCTTC
>TRBJ2-1|-|TRBD2|TRBV20-1
CSADGLAEQFF
TGCAGTGCCGACGGACTAGCGGAGCAGTTCTTC
>TRBJ2-1|few|TRBD2|TRBV7-2
CASSSMGTREQFF
TGTGCCAGCAGCTCTATGGGGACTAGGGAGCAGTTCTTC
>TRBJ2-1|few|-|TRBV7-9
CASSYDPGQKGEQFF
TGTGCCAGCAGTTACGACCCGGGACAAAAGGGTGAGCAGTTCTTC
>TRBJ2-3|-|TRBD2|TRBV9
CASSVGGGATDTQYF
TGTGCCAGCAGCGTAGGCGGGGGGGCTACAGATACGCAGTATTTT
>TRBJ1-1|-|-|TRBV7-9
CSSSQGTEAFF
TGTTCCAGCTCCCAGGGGACTGAAGCTTTCTTT
>TRBJ2-3|-|-|TRBV5-6
CASSRRNGAGDTQYF
TGTGCCAGCAGCCGCCGGAATGGGGCCGGGGATACGCAGTATTTT
>TRBJ2-4|-|-|TRBV19
CASSMRRERAKNIQYF
TGTGCCAGTAGTATGAGGAGGGAACGGGCCAAAAACATTCAGTACTTC
>TRBJ2-2|-|TRBD1|TRBV6-5
CASRPRTGAGELFF
TGTGCCAGCCGACCTCGGACAGGGGCCGGGGAGCTGTTTTTT
>TRBJ1-5|many|TRBD1|TRBV28
CASSSGGSNQPQHF
TGTGCCAGCAGTTCAGGGGGTAGCAATCAGCCCCAGCATTTT
>TRBJ1-1|few|TRBD1|TRBV19
CASSGGQGWTEAFF
TGTGCCAGTAGTGGAGGACAGGGTTGGACTGAAGCTTTCTTT
>TRBJ2-2|-|-|TRBV15
CATSRDAGTGELFF
TGTGCCACCAGCAGAGATGCGGGTACCGGGGAGCTGTTTTTT
>TRBJ2-1|-|TRBD2|TRBV5-1
CASSPGLAFNEQFF
TGCGCCAGCAGCCCGGGACTAGCCTTCAATGAGCAGTTCTTC
>TRBJ2-5|-|TRBD1|TRBV29-1
CSAGTGQETQYF
TGCAGCGCGGGGACAGGGCAAGAGACCCAGTACTTC
>TRBJ2-7|once|-|TRBV6-6
CASRESGRSYEQYF
TGTGCCAGCAGAGAAAGTGGGCGCTCCTACGAGCAGTACTTC
>TRBJ2-1|-|-|TRBV11-2
CASSLLDYYNEQFF
TGTGCCAGCAGCCTCCTGGACTACTACAATGAGCAGTTCTTC
>TRBJ2-3|few|TRBD1|TRBV19
CASSPHTGTGTRDTQYF
TGTGCCAGTAGTCCCCACACCGGGACAGGGACGCGAGATACGCAGTATTTT
>TRBJ2-3|-|-|TRBV6-6
CASTQRSVPGTDTQYF
TGTGCCAGCACCCAGAGGTCCGTCCCCGGCACAGATACGCAGTATTTT
>TRBJ1-2|-|TRBD1|TRBV6-6
CASSPGTGAYGYTF
TGTGCCAGCAGCCCCGGGACAGGGGCCTATGGCTACACCTTC
>TRBJ2-2|-|-|TRBV5-1
CASSSYTGELFF
TGCGCCAGCAGCTCCTATACCGGGGAGCTGTTTTTT
>TRBJ2-7|-|-|TRBV25-1
CASRGGIGYEQYF
TGTGCCAGCAGGGGGGGTATCGGCTACGAGCAGTACTTC
>TRBJ1-1|-|TRBD1|TRBV18
CASFASGGTEAFF
TGTGCCAGCTTCGCTTCAGGGGGCACTGAAGCTTTCTTT
>TRBJ2-3|-|TRBD2|TRBV19
CASSMGLAGPGDTQYF
TGTGCCAGTAGTATGGGACTAGCGGGACCGGGAGATACGCAGTATTTT
>TRBJ2-5|-|TRBD1|TRBV11-3
CASSNRAGGWETQYF
TGTGCCAGCAGCAATCGGGCAGGGGGCTGGGAGACCCAGTACTTC
>TRBJ2-7|-|-|TRBV5-1
CASSLAAGSQHEQYF
TGCGCCAGCAGCTTGGCGGCAGGGTCTCAACACGAGCAGTACTTC
>TRBJ1-1|-|TRBD1|TRBV6-5
CASSRQGGGTEAFF
TGTGCCAGCAGTAGACAGGGTGGCGGCACTGAAGCTTTCTTT
>TRBJ1-2|-|-|TRBV29-1
CSVEAGGGDGYTF
TGCAGCGTTGAAGCGGGAGGGGGGGATGGCTACACCTTC
>TRBJ1-3|medium-sized|TRBD1|TRBV6-6
CASRGTASGNTIYF
TGTGCCAGCAGGGGGACAGCGTCTGGAAACACCATATATTTT
>TRBJ1-5|-|-|TRBV10-2
CASSESHIGFNQPQHF
TGCGCCAGCAGTGAGTCACACATTGGTTTCAATCAGCCCCAGCATTTT
>TRBJ2-7|-|-|TRBV5-6
CASSHPGEYEQYF
TGTGCCAGCAGCCACCCGGGTGAGTACGAGCAGTACTTC
>TRBJ2-2|-|TRBD1|TRBV4-1
CASSPGQGTTGELFF
TGCGCCAGCAGCCCGGGACAGGGGACCACCGGGGAGCTGTTTTTT
>TRBJ2-3|-|TRBD2|TRBV13
CASSSGLAGPTDTQYF
TGTGCCAGCAGCTCGGGACTAGCGGGCCCCACAGATACGCAGTATTTT
>TRBJ1-1|-|TRBD1|TRBV19
CAIGTAYEAFF
TGTGCCATAGGGACAGCCTATGAAGCTTTCTTT
>TRBJ1-4|once|-|TRBV7-9
CASSFSSGIGEKLFF
TGTGCCAGCAGCTTCTCTTCGGGGATTGGAGAAAAACTGTTTTTT